This T cell receptor beta chain was identified during a study of shared clonotypes between healthy human individuals. Germline V gives CDR1 SGHVS, CDR2 FQNEAQ. CDR3 length: 16 residues. Trimming left V 0 bases short and J 3 bases short, with 15 bases between. This table comes from immunoSEQ multiplex PCR, and its TCRdb copy is limited to in-frame clones, with some not included. The sample includes approximately 320,000 clones, roughly 70% of them seen just once. The specimen sequenced was memory CD4+ T cells sorted from blood. Specified subset: CD45RA-negative fraction. The TCR sequence derives from a man aged 30 to 45 in good health. The rearrangement links TRBV7-8 to TRBJ2-7, with D unclear. The CDR3 spells CASSLAGRTLLYEQYF. The CDR3 nucleotides are TGTGCCAGCAGCTTAGCCGGGCGGACCCTTCTCTACGAGCAGTACTTC.